This T cell receptor beta chain was profiled in a study of blood T cell repertoires in COVID-19. Study-level information: COVID-19 samples, acute and convalescent, were from the United States, Italy and Spain. The analysed material was cDNA or gDNA that came from T cells, B-cell-depleted T cells, or PBMCs.

Trimming took 4 bases from V and 0 from J, leaving 13 bases between them. The CDR3 has 16 residues. CDR1 SGHRS and CDR2 YFSETQ come from the germline V gene. In the study's own analysis: Using reference gene primer amplification, nucleated cell counts were estimated. Profiling relied on immunoSEQ multiplex PCR, and the TCRdb table lists in-frame clones only, not all of them. D and trimming come from the DNA, and the V and J calls and clone size come from that table. The sample shows about half a million clones, 89% of them seen only once. Patients from Seattle were sampled longitudinally, starting during active infection.

This chain uses TRBV5-1 with TRBJ2-2; possible D gene TRBD2, 6 bases. This TCR was recovered from a man aged 18-30 years with COVID-19, enrolled during active disease. Specimen: peripheral blood. The CDR3 nucleotides read TGCGCCAGCAGCCTGGCGGGAACCTCGAACACCGGGGAGCTGTTTTTT. Translated, it gives CASSLAGTSNTGELFF.